The rows below give T cell receptor beta chains drawn from one sample of a study of graft-versus-host responses after intestinal transplantation. TCRdb keeps only in-frame clones here, not all; method: immunoSEQ multiplex PCR. The table shows 25,000 to 35,000 clones, with around 90% occurring only once. The sample here was PBMCs, taken approximately 460 days after intestinal transplantation. Source of these receptors: a human patient who received an intestinal transplant, so some T cells may come from the graft donor. Each CDR3 is given with its conserved first and last residue. D genes are given only for firm matches. Only some rows state a clone size, as once, few, many or a class for expanded clones.

TRBD2	TRBV19	TRBJ2-3	-	15	CASSMPRGGPDTQYF	TGTGCCAGTAGTATGCCGCGGGGGGGCCCGGATACGCAGTATTTT
-	TRBV6-5	TRBJ1-5	-	12	CASCHQEQPQHF	TGTGCCAGCTGCCACCAGGAGCAGCCCCAGCATTTT
-	TRBV10-3	TRBJ1-1	-	13	CAISPPGLGEAFF	TGTGCCATCAGTCCCCCGGGACTCGGTGAAGCTTTCTTT
TRBD1	TRBV5-5	TRBJ2-7	-	12	CASSKDRDEQYF	TGTGCCAGCAGCAAGGACAGGGACGAGCAGTACTTC
TRBD2	TRBV2	TRBJ2-1	-	16	CASSEPGLAGSNEQFF	TGTGCCAGCAGTGAACCGGGACTAGCTGGAAGTAATGAGCAGTTCTTC
TRBD1	TRBV6-4	TRBJ1-5	-	16	CASSDRDRGVNQPQHF	TGTGCCAGCAGTGACCGGGACAGGGGTGTCAATCAGCCCCAGCATTTT
-	TRBV7-9	TRBJ2-7	-	13	CASSFGPPFEQYF	TGTGCCAGCAGCTTCGGGCCTCCGTTCGAGCAGTACTTC
-	TRBV4-3	TRBJ1-3	-	15	CASSQDPRQGNTIYF	TGCGCCAGCAGCCAAGACCCGAGACAGGGAAACACCATATATTTT
TRBD1	TRBV18	TRBJ2-3	-	18	CASSRDRERGGHTDTQYF	TGTGCCAGCTCACGAGACAGGGAGAGAGGAGGTCACACAGATACGCAGTATTTT
-	TRBV19	TRBJ1-3	-	16	CASSSFGVAAGNTIYF	TGTGCCAGTAGTTCCTTCGGGGTTGCTGCTGGAAACACCATATATTTT
-	TRBV9	TRBJ1-4	-	15	CASSEGGRINEKLFF	TGTGCCAGCAGCGAGGGCGGACGGATCAATGAAAAACTGTTTTTT
TRBD1	TRBV28	TRBJ2-3	-	15	CASRLPQGARDTQYF	TGTGCCAGCAGACTCCCCCAGGGGGCGAGAGATACGCAGTATTTT
-	TRBV6-8	TRBJ2-3	once	15	CASPRARILADTQYF	TGTGCCAGCCCGAGGGCCCGGATACTAGCAGATACGCAGTATTTT
-	TRBV5-1	TRBJ2-2	-	16	CASSLAAPTNTGELFF	TGCGCCAGCAGCTTGGCGGCGCCGACGAACACCGGGGAGCTGTTTTTT
TRBD1	TRBV6-5	TRBJ1-2	-	13	CASRPNRGDGYTF	TGTGCCAGCAGACCCAACAGGGGGGATGGCTACACCTTC
TRBD1	TRBV2	TRBJ1-4	-	14	CASSDPGQNEKLFF	TGTGCCAGCAGTGACCCGGGACAGAATGAAAAACTGTTTTTT
-	TRBV5-1	TRBJ2-3	-	14	CASSLATGRDTQYF	TGCGCCAGCAGCCTAGCGACAGGGCGGGATACGCAGTATTTT
-	TRBV4-3	TRBJ1-3	few	15	CASSQESHSGNTIYF	TGCGCCAGCAGCCAAGAAAGTCACTCTGGAAACACCATATATTTT
-	TRBV28	TRBJ1-4	-	15	CASTSSPASNEKLFF	TGTGCCAGCACCTCCTCCCCGGCGTCCAATGAAAAACTGTTTTTT
-	TRBV5-1	TRBJ2-7	-	11	CASGGAYEQYF	TGCGCCAGCGGGGGAGCCTACGAGCAGTACTTC
TRBD1	TRBV4-1	TRBJ2-2	-	16	CASSQEGRGQTGELFF	TGCGCCAGCAGCCAAGAGGGCAGGGGGCAAACCGGGGAGCTGTTTTTT
TRBD1	TRBV4-1	TRBJ2-7	-	15	CASSQQRQGTYEQYF	TGCGCCAGCAGCCAGCAAAGACAGGGAACCTACGAGCAGTACTTC
-	TRBV5-4	TRBJ2-3	-	16	CASSLAERRNTDTQYF	TGTGCCAGCAGCTTGGCCGAGAGGCGGAACACAGATACGCAGTATTTT
-	TRBV5-1	TRBJ2-1	-	14	CASSLVLGFNEQFF	TGCGCCAGCAGCTTGGTATTGGGGTTCAATGAGCAGTTCTTC
TRBD2	TRBV28	TRBJ2-1	-	17	CASSSLAEVLYDNEQFF	TGTGCCAGCAGTTCTCTAGCGGAGGTCCTTTACGACAATGAGCAGTTCTTC